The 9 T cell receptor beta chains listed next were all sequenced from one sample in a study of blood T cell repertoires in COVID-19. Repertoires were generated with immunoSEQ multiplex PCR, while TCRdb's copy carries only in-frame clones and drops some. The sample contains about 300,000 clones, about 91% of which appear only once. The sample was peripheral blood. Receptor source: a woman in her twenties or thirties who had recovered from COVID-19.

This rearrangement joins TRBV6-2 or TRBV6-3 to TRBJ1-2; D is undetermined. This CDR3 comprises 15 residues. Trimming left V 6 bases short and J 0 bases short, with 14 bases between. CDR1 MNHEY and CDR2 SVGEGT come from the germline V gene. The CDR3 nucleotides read TGTGCCAGCAGCGACCCCGGGGAAGCTAACTATGGCTACACCTTC. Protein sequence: CASSDPGEANYGYTF.

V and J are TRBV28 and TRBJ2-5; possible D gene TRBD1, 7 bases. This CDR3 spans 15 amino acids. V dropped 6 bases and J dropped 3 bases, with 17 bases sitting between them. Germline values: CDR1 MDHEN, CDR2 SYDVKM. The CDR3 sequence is CASRSTGRYEETQYF. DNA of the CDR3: TGTGCCAGCAGATCGACAGGGAGGTATGAAGAGACCCAGTACTTC.

CDR3 protein: CASSQGTGLPSNQPQHF. The CDR3 DNA sequence: TGTGCCAGCAGTCAAGGGACAGGGCTACCTAGCAATCAGCCCCAGCATTTT. The chain joins TRBV27 to TRBJ1-5, with 9 bases identical to TRBD1. J gave up 0 bases and V 5 bases, and 8 bases lay outside the gene matches. This CDR3 has 17 residues. Germline V gene data show CDR1 as MNHEY and CDR2 as SMNVEV (reference sequence).

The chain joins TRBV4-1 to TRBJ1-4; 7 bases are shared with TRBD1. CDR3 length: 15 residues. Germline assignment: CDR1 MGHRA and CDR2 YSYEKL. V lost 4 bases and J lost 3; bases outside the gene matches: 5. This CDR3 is CASSRDRASNEKLFF. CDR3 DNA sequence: TGCGCCAGCAGCCGAGACAGGGCATCTAATGAAAAACTGTTTTTT.

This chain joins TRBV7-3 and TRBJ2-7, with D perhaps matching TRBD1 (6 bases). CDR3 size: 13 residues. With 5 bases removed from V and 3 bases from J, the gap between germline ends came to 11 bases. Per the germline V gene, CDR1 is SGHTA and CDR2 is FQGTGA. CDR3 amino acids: CASSHGQNYEQYF. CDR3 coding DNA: TGTGCCAGCAGCCACGGACAGAACTACGAGCAGTACTTC. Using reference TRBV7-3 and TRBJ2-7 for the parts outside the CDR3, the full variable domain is GAGVSQTPSNKVTEKGKYVELRCDPISGHTALYWYRQSLGQGPEFLIYFQGTGAADDSGLPNDRFFAVRPEGSVSTLKIQRTERGDSAVYLCASSHGQNYEQYFGPGTRLTVT.

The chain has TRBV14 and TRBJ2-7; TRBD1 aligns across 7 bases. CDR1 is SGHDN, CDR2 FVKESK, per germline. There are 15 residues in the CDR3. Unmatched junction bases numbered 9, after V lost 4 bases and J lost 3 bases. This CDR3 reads CASSLLWGQNYEQYF. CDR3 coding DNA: TGTGCCAGCAGCCTTCTTTGGGGACAGAACTACGAGCAGTACTTC.

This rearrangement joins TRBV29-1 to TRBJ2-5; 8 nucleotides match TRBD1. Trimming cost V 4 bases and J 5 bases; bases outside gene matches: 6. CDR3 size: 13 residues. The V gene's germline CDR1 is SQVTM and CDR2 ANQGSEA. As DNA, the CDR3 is TGCAGCGTTGGGGCAGGGGGCTTGGAGACCCAGTACTTC. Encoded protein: CSVGAGGLETQYF.

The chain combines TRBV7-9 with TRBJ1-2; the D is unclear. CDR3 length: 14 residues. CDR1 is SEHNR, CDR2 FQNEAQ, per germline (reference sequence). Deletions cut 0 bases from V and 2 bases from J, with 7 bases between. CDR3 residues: CASSLAARNYGYTF. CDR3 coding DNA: TGTGCCAGCAGCTTAGCGGCCAGAAACTATGGCTACACCTTC.

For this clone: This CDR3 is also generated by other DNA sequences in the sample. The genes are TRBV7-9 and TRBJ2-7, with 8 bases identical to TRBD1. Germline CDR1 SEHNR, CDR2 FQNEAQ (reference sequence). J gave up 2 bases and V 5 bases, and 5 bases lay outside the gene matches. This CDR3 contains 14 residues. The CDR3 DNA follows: TGTGCCAGCAGCAGACCGGGACAGGCCTACGAGCAGTACTTC. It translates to CASSRPGQAYEQYF. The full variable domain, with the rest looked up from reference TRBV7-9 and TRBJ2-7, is DTGVSQNPRHKITKRGQNVTFRCDPISEHNRLYWYRQTLGQGPEFLTYFQNEAQLEKSRLLSDRFSAERPKGSFSTLEIQRTEQGDSAMYLCASSRPGQAYEQYFGPGTRLTVT.